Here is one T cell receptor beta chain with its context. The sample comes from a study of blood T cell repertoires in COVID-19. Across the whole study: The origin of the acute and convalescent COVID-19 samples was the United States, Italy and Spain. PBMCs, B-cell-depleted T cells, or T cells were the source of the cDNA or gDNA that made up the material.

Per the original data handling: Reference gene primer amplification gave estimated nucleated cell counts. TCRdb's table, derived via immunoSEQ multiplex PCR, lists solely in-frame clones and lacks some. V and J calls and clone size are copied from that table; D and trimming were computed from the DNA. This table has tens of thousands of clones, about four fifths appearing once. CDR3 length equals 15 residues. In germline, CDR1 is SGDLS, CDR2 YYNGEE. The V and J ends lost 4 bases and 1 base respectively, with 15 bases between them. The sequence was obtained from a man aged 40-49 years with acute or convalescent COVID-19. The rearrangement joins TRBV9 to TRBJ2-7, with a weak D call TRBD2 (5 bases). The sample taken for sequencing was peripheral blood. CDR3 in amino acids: CASSPRLRGSYEQYF. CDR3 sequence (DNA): TGTGCCAGCAGCCCGCGACTCCGGGGATCCTACGAGCAGTACTTC.